The present TCR beta chain was sequenced within a study of technical replicates of blood from a handful of donors. The repertoire was sequenced with immunoSEQ multiplex PCR; TCRdb's copy has only in-frame clones and lacks some. The sample carries under 70,000 clones, about 86% recorded once. This clone was found a few times. The germline gives CDR1 KGHSH, CDR2 LQKENI. CDR3 size: 15 residues. The V and J ends lost 2 bases and 7 bases, in that order; junction bases with no gene match: 10. The chain combines TRBV18 with TRBJ2-7; 8 bases fit TRBD1. This sequence originates from a human donor in good health. Some clones in this sample may be carry-over from other donors' samples. The source material was PBMCs. CDR3 sequence: CASSPDRGGFGEQYF. CDR3 nucleotide sequence: TGTGCCAGCTCACCAGACAGGGGCGGGTTTGGGGAGCAGTACTTC. Full variable domain (rest looked up from reference TRBV18 and TRBJ2-7): NAGVMQNPRHLVRRRGQEARLRCSPMKGHSHVYWYRQLPEEGLKFMVYLQKENIIDESGMPKERFSAEFPKEGPSILRIQQVVRGDSAAYFCASSPDRGGFGEQYFGPGTRLTVT.